Listed below are T cell receptor beta chains from one sample, sequenced in a study of blood T cell repertoires in COVID-19. The assay was immunoSEQ multiplex PCR, and TCRdb's table has in-frame clones only and misses some. The sample includes roughly 180,000 clones, about four fifths of them seen just once. Sequenced input: PBMCs or T cells enriched from blood (not recorded which). These receptors originate from a man in his forties or fifties who had recovered from COVID-19. Both conserved end residues are part of each CDR3. Each record gives: V gene, J gene, clone size, D gene, CDR3 protein, CDR3 DNA. The D gene is left open where the match is weak. For some rows the clone size is stated as once, few or many, or as a class when expanded; others skip it.

V gene: TRBV30; J gene: TRBJ2-7; clone size: -; D gene: -; CDR3 protein: CAWSVPRGSSYEQYF; CDR3 DNA: TGTGCCTGGAGTGTACCTAGGGGGAGCTCCTACGAGCAGTACTTC
V gene: TRBV27; J gene: TRBJ1-5; clone size: -; D gene: -; CDR3 protein: CASSPQTGYNQPQHF; CDR3 DNA: TGTGCCAGCAGTCCTCAGACAGGTTACAATCAGCCCCAGCATTTT
V gene: TRBV19; J gene: TRBJ1-1; clone size: -; D gene: -; CDR3 protein: CASQFVGINTEAFF; CDR3 DNA: TGTGCCAGCCAATTCGTCGGGATAAACACTGAAGCTTTCTTT
V gene: TRBV13; J gene: TRBJ2-1; clone size: once; D gene: -; CDR3 protein: CASQFSGSGIFNEQFF; CDR3 DNA: TGTGCCAGCCAATTTTCGGGTAGCGGCATTTTCAATGAGCAGTTCTTC
V gene: TRBV10-1; J gene: TRBJ2-7; clone size: -; D gene: TRBD2; CDR3 protein: CASSVCGRVYEQYF; CDR3 DNA: TGCGCCAGCAGCGTTTGCGGGAGGGTCTACGAGCAGTACTTC
V gene: TRBV25-1; J gene: TRBJ1-4; clone size: few; D gene: -; CDR3 protein: CASSGFRGGDEKLFF; CDR3 DNA: TGTGCCAGCAGTGGGTTTAGGGGCGGGGATGAAAAACTGTTTTTT
V gene: TRBV3-1/TRBV3-2; J gene: TRBJ1-1; clone size: -; D gene: -; CDR3 protein: CASSQADRQKRGAFF; CDR3 DNA: TGTGCCAGCAGCCAAGCCGACAGACAAAAACGGGGGGCTTTCTTT
V gene: TRBV29-1; J gene: TRBJ2-1; clone size: -; D gene: TRBD1; CDR3 protein: CSVEDKPGQDEQFF; CDR3 DNA: TGCAGCGTTGAAGATAAGCCGGGACAGGATGAGCAGTTCTTC
V gene: TRBV28; J gene: TRBJ1-6; clone size: -; D gene: TRBD1; CDR3 protein: CASRGQGEGSPLHF; CDR3 DNA: TGTGCCAGCAGAGGACAGGGTGAAGGCTCACCCCTCCACTTT
V gene: TRBV7-9; J gene: TRBJ1-1; clone size: few; D gene: -; CDR3 protein: CASPGRFDTEAFF; CDR3 DNA: TGTGCCAGCCCCGGGAGGTTCGACACTGAAGCTTTCTTT
V gene: TRBV7-8; J gene: TRBJ2-7; clone size: -; D gene: -; CDR3 protein: CASSLVDYEQYF; CDR3 DNA: TGTGCCAGCAGCTTAGTAGACTACGAGCAGTACTTC
V gene: TRBV2; J gene: TRBJ2-5; clone size: -; D gene: -; CDR3 protein: CASRPGWVGETQYF; CDR3 DNA: TGTGCCAGCAGGCCGGGTTGGGTGGGAGAGACCCAGTACTTC
V gene: TRBV2; J gene: TRBJ1-3; clone size: -; D gene: TRBD1; CDR3 protein: CASRGTGAGNTIYF; CDR3 DNA: TGTGCCAGCAGAGGTACAGGGGCTGGAAACACCATATATTTT
V gene: TRBV7-2; J gene: TRBJ1-5; clone size: -; D gene: -; CDR3 protein: CASSFLYQPQHF; CDR3 DNA: TGTGCCAGCAGCTTTCTGTATCAGCCCCAGCATTTT
V gene: TRBV28; J gene: TRBJ2-3; clone size: -; D gene: TRBD1; CDR3 protein: CASSLPEQGEWTDTQYF; CDR3 DNA: TGTGCCAGCAGTTTACCAGAACAGGGGGAGTGGACAGATACGCAGTATTTT
V gene: TRBV5-4; J gene: TRBJ2-1; clone size: once; D gene: TRBD1; CDR3 protein: CASSLSAGGNEQFF; CDR3 DNA: TGTGCCAGCAGCTTGTCGGCAGGGGGCAATGAGCAGTTCTTC
V gene: TRBV5-1; J gene: TRBJ2-5; clone size: -; D gene: -; CDR3 protein: CASIRRGPETQYF; CDR3 DNA: TGCGCCAGCATTAGGAGGGGACCGGAGACCCAGTACTTC
V gene: TRBV11-2; J gene: TRBJ2-1; clone size: -; D gene: -; CDR3 protein: CASSPRGRGGGEQFF; CDR3 DNA: TGTGCCAGCAGCCCTAGGGGTCGGGGAGGGGGTGAGCAGTTCTTC
V gene: TRBV4-1; J gene: TRBJ1-4; clone size: -; D gene: TRBD1; CDR3 protein: CASSLRQGATNEKLFF; CDR3 DNA: TGCGCCAGCAGCCTTCGACAGGGGGCAACTAATGAAAAACTGTTTTTT
V gene: TRBV2; J gene: TRBJ2-3; clone size: -; D gene: TRBD2; CDR3 protein: CASRDPSGGPHF; CDR3 DNA: TGTGCCAGCAGGGACCCTAGCGGGGGGCCGCATTTT
V gene: TRBV9; J gene: TRBJ1-3; clone size: -; D gene: -; CDR3 protein: CASSVRPGQGSGNTIYF; CDR3 DNA: TGTGCCAGCAGCGTGAGGCCGGGACAAGGCTCTGGAAACACCATATATTTT
V gene: TRBV29-1; J gene: TRBJ1-5; clone size: -; D gene: -; CDR3 protein: CSVGWGLDQPQHF; CDR3 DNA: TGCAGCGTTGGGTGGGGCTTAGATCAGCCCCAGCATTTT
V gene: TRBV3-1/TRBV3-2; J gene: TRBJ2-1; clone size: -; D gene: TRBD2; CDR3 protein: CASSQDVSGRANEQFF; CDR3 DNA: TGTGCCAGCAGCCAAGATGTCAGCGGGAGGGCCAATGAGCAGTTCTTC
V gene: TRBV2; J gene: TRBJ2-1; clone size: -; D gene: TRBD1; CDR3 protein: CASHRTGSSYNEQFF; CDR3 DNA: TGTGCCAGCCATCGGACAGGGAGCTCCTACAATGAGCAGTTCTTC
V gene: TRBV28; J gene: TRBJ2-3; clone size: -; D gene: -; CDR3 protein: CASSFSLRDTQYF; CDR3 DNA: TGTGCCAGCAGTTTTTCCCTTCGGGATACGCAGTATTTT
V gene: TRBV24-1; J gene: TRBJ1-5; clone size: -; D gene: -; CDR3 protein: CATRGLNQPQHF; CDR3 DNA: TGTGCCACCCGGGGGTTGAATCAGCCCCAGCATTTT
V gene: TRBV6-2/TRBV6-3; J gene: TRBJ2-3; clone size: few; D gene: TRBD2; CDR3 protein: CASSWGLAGGQDTQYF; CDR3 DNA: TGTGCCAGCAGTTGGGGACTAGCGGGAGGGCAAGATACGCAGTATTTT
V gene: TRBV5-1; J gene: TRBJ1-4; clone size: once; D gene: TRBD1; CDR3 protein: CASSLRPGQGASNEKLFF; CDR3 DNA: TGCGCCAGCAGCTTGCGCCCCGGACAGGGGGCCAGTAATGAAAAACTGTTTTTT
V gene: TRBV5-4; J gene: TRBJ1-6; clone size: -; D gene: TRBD1; CDR3 protein: CASSLPGQGSGPLHF; CDR3 DNA: TGTGCCAGCAGCTTGCCGGGACAGGGGAGCGGACCCCTCCACTTT
V gene: TRBV19; J gene: TRBJ2-1; clone size: -; D gene: -; CDR3 protein: CASSSPIQGRGEQFF; CDR3 DNA: TGTGCCAGTAGTAGCCCTATACAGGGTCGCGGGGAGCAGTTCTTC
V gene: TRBV13; J gene: TRBJ1-3; clone size: -; D gene: TRBD1; CDR3 protein: CASSLTGDRGKNTIYF; CDR3 DNA: TGTGCCAGCAGCTTAACCGGGGACAGGGGGAAGAACACCATATATTTT
V gene: TRBV24-1; J gene: TRBJ2-4; clone size: -; D gene: TRBD2; CDR3 protein: CATSDLHRASGGIKNIQYF; CDR3 DNA: TGTGCCACCAGTGATTTGCATCGAGCCAGCGGGGGGATAAAAAACATTCAGTACTTC
V gene: TRBV5-1; J gene: TRBJ2-7; clone size: once; D gene: TRBD1; CDR3 protein: CASSLEQGAYEQYF; CDR3 DNA: TGCGCCAGCAGCTTGGAACAGGGGGCCTACGAGCAGTACTTC
V gene: TRBV5-6; J gene: TRBJ1-1; clone size: -; D gene: -; CDR3 protein: CASSLTGAEEGTEAFF; CDR3 DNA: TGTGCCAGCAGCTTGACGGGAGCCGAGGAAGGCACTGAAGCTTTCTTT
V gene: TRBV5-8; J gene: TRBJ2-1; clone size: few; D gene: TRBD1; CDR3 protein: CASSLAGTAYNEQFF; CDR3 DNA: TGTGCCAGCAGCTTGGCTGGGACAGCTTACAATGAGCAGTTCTTC
V gene: TRBV12-3/TRBV12-4; J gene: TRBJ1-2; clone size: -; D gene: -; CDR3 protein: CASSLTGYGYTF; CDR3 DNA: TGTGCCAGCAGTTTAACAGGCTATGGCTACACCTTC
V gene: TRBV5-4; J gene: TRBJ1-1; clone size: -; D gene: -; CDR3 protein: CASSLRQANTEAFF; CDR3 DNA: TGTGCCAGCAGCCTTCGACAGGCGAACACTGAAGCTTTCTTT
V gene: TRBV2; J gene: TRBJ2-7; clone size: once; D gene: TRBD1; CDR3 protein: CASRDRANYEQYF; CDR3 DNA: TGTGCCAGCAGGGACAGGGCGAACTACGAGCAGTACTTC